This TCR beta chain was sequenced in a study of response to subunit inactivated influenza vaccine. Whole-study results and caveats: A suggestion made by the authors is that each seasonal influenza vaccination recruits few new T cells.

Each CDR3 protein is one row after TCRdb ran MiXCR on the RT-PCR reads. Of hundreds of thousands of distinct CDR3 sequences in the sample, 14% were seen once. Per the germline V gene, CDR1 is MNHEY and CDR2 is SMNVEV (reference sequence). V was pared by 5 bases and J by 5 bases, with 6 bases of the junction left unmatched. The CDR3 extends over 14 amino acids. This clonotype turned up a few times. Its antigen is currently unknown. Sequences were derived from PBMCs from blood, sampled about 14 days before vaccination. J is TRBJ2-1 and V is TRBV27; 7 positions match TRBD1. The receptor comes from a man aged 45-65 years who received an inactivated influenza vaccine. The CDR3 protein is CASSLPDRDNEQFF. CDR3 DNA: TGTGCCAGCAGTCTCCCCGACAGGGACAATGAGCAGTTCTTC.